The source of this T cell receptor beta chain is a study of cytomegalovirus exposure and HLA in healthy donors. The length of the CDR3 is 16 residues. The germline V gene has CDR1 MNHNY and CDR2 SVGAGI (reference sequence). V was clipped by 5 bases and J by 0 bases, with 16 bases between them. Amplification used 60 Vbeta primers and 13 Jbeta primers. Data came from immunoSEQ multiplex PCR; TCRdb stores just in-frame clones and leaves some out. The data show 110,000 to 150,000 clones, with around 75% seen just once and about 7% held by the top ten. Sequencing used PBMCs. The V gene is TRBV6-6, the J gene TRBJ1-1; D is perhaps TRBD1 (5 bases). The clonotype was recovered from a man aged 25-40 years in good health and CMV-seronegative. The CDR3 DNA reads as TGTGCCAGCAGTCGGACACCTAAGGGGCTGAACACTGAAGCTTTCTTT. Translated, it gives CASSRTPKGLNTEAFF.